A selection of T cell receptor beta chains follows, all from one sample in a study of T cell therapy after organ transplantation. The data were produced by immunoSEQ multiplex PCR, yet TCRdb's version contains in-frame clones alone and is incomplete. The sample shows roughly 980 clones, roughly three fifths of them seen only once. These receptors have no identified antigens. The input for sequencing was CD8+ T cells from blood, taken before autologous CMV-specific T cell therapy. These receptors all stem from a human patient who had received a solid organ transplant and had CMV disease. Both conserved end residues are part of each CDR3. The order of the fields is V gene, clone size, D gene, J gene, CDR3 DNA, CDR3 protein. A D gene is named only where the DNA matches it firmly. Clone size is stated in some rows and not others, as once, few, many or a class when expanded.

TRBV28	-	TRBD1	TRBJ2-7	TGTGCCATCAACAGGGGAACCCTCGAGCAGTACTTC	CAINRGTLEQYF
TRBV6-6	-	-	TRBJ2-7	TGTGCCAGCAGCTCGGGACTCTTGGGCGAGCAGTACTTC	CASSSGLLGEQYF
TRBV7-9	-	-	TRBJ2-3	TGTGCCAGCAGCCCTGTAACAGAGTCAGATACGCAGTATTTT	CASSPVTESDTQYF
TRBV7-9	-	-	TRBJ2-1	TGTGCCAGCAGCTCCACATGGGAGCAGTTCTTC	CASSSTWEQFF
TRBV11-2	few	TRBD1	TRBJ1-1	TGTGCCAGCAGCCCCAGGACAGGGAGGGCTTTCTTT	CASSPRTGRAFF
TRBV27	-	TRBD1	TRBJ2-7	TGTGCCAGCAGTTTGGGGACAGACGAGCAGTACTTC	CASSLGTDEQYF
TRBV5-6	-	TRBD1	TRBJ2-6	TGTGCCAGCAGGGGGACAGCAAACTCTGGGGCCAACGTCCTGACTTTC	CASRGTANSGANVLTF
TRBV2	-	TRBD1	TRBJ1-1	TGTGCCAGCACCCGAAGGACAGGGGACCTGAACACTGAAGCTTTCTTT	CASTRRTGDLNTEAFF
TRBV6-5	-	-	TRBJ2-5	TGTGCCAGCAGTTACTCGAATGTCCAGACCCAGTACTTC	CASSYSNVQTQYF
TRBV6-4	-	TRBD1	TRBJ1-1	TGTGCCAGCAGGCTAGGGGGCGCGGCGAACACTGAAGCTTTCTTT	CASRLGGAANTEAFF
TRBV6-5	once	-	TRBJ1-2	TGTGCCAGCAGGGGTCGGGACGGTGATAACTATGGCTACACCTTC	CASRGRDGDNYGYTF
TRBV7-9	-	TRBD1	TRBJ1-4	TGTGCCAGCAGCTTAGGGACAGGTGCAACTAATGAAAAACTGTTTTTT	CASSLGTGATNEKLFF
TRBV9	few	TRBD1	TRBJ2-5	TGTGCCAGCAGCGGCGGGAGGACAGGGGGATTCTCAGAGACCCAGTACTTC	CASSGGRTGGFSETQYF
TRBV6-5	large	-	TRBJ2-7	TGTGCCAGCAGTTACTCCGGGGATTTAGCGGAGCAGTACTTC	CASSYSGDLAEQYF
TRBV6-5	few	-	TRBJ1-5	TGTGCCAGCAGTTACTCGAACGTGCAGCCCCAGCATTTT	CASSYSNVQPQHF
TRBV7-6	-	TRBD2	TRBJ2-1	TGTGCCAGCAGCATACAGCGGGAGGGCCACGATGAGCAGTTCTTC	CASSIQREGHDEQFF
TRBV11-3	-	-	TRBJ2-1	TGTGCCAGCAGCTGGGGGACGGATCTGGGTCCAAACAATGAGCAGTTCTTC	CASSWGTDLGPNNEQFF
TRBV7-7	-	TRBD1	TRBJ2-1	TGTGCCAGCAGCTTATCTTCCTCAGGGGGAAATGATGAGCAGTTCTTC	CASSLSSSGGNDEQFF
TRBV7-9	-	-	TRBJ1-4	TGTGCCAGCAGCTCCGAATCGGGGACTGCTAATGAAAAACTGTTTTTT	CASSSESGTANEKLFF
TRBV11-2	few	-	TRBJ1-2	TGTGCCAGCAGCTTAGGTCTTAGGGGCTATGGCTACACCTTC	CASSLGLRGYGYTF
TRBV7-2	-	TRBD1	TRBJ2-5	TGTGCCAGCAGCACCGGGACAGGGGGACTAGTGAAAGAGACCCAGTACTTC	CASSTGTGGLVKETQYF
TRBV28	-	TRBD1	TRBJ2-7	TGTGCCAGCAGTTTAGCTGGGACAGTCTGGACCGAGCAGTACTTC	CASSLAGTVWTEQYF
TRBV6-1	few	TRBD1	TRBJ2-7	TGTGCCAGCACCACGGGGACAGGGGGATACGAGCAGTACTTC	CASTTGTGGYEQYF
TRBV28	-	-	TRBJ1-1	TGTGCCAGCAGTGTAACGGGGGCCACCCATGAAGCTTTCTTT	CASSVTGATHEAFF
TRBV6-5	once	TRBD2	TRBJ2-1	TGTGCCAGCAGTTTCTGGCCGGGACTAGCGAACGAGCAGTTCTTC	CASSFWPGLANEQFF
TRBV4-3	-	-	TRBJ2-1	TGCGCCAGCAGCCAAGATCGCCGGGGACTGAATGAGCAGTTCTTC	CASSQDRRGLNEQFF
TRBV27	-	TRBD1	TRBJ2-1	TGTGCCAGCAGTTCACCCGGGACAGAAGTGTACAATGAGCAGTTCTTC	CASSSPGTEVYNEQFF
TRBV4-3	few	-	TRBJ1-4	TGCGCCCGCAGCCAAGATGGGGGGGAGGGGTACGGGGAAAAACTGTTTTTT	CARSQDGGEGYGEKLFF
TRBV7-9	-	TRBD1	TRBJ2-1	TGTGCCAGCAGCAACCGGGACAGGGGAAGGAATGAGCAGTTCTTC	CASSNRDRGRNEQFF
TRBV21-1	-	-	TRBJ2-1	TGTGCCAGCAGCAAAAATGCCGTCGGGGGGACCTACAATGAGCAGTTCTTC	CASSKNAVGGTYNEQFF
TRBV6-9	-	TRBD1	TRBJ1-2	TGTGCCAGCAGTTACTCGAATACAGGGGGCGGCAATGGCTACACCTTC	CASSYSNTGGGNGYTF